A selection of T cell receptor beta chains follows, all from one sample in a study of blood T cell repertoires in COVID-19. Method: immunoSEQ multiplex PCR; TCRdb's copy keeps in-frame clones and lacks some. Of approximately 250,000 clones listed, more than 85% are singletons. The sequencing sample was made of PBMCs or T cells enriched from blood (not recorded which). Every receptor here comes from a man between 40 and 49 years old who had been exposed to COVID-19. Both conserved end residues are part of each CDR3. The order of the fields is J gene, V gene, CDR3 protein.

j_gene: TRBJ2-1; v_gene: TRBV19; CDR3aa: CASSTGTSGRRHEQFF
j_gene: TRBJ2-7; v_gene: TRBV18; CDR3aa: CASSGGLAELGEQYF
j_gene: TRBJ2-3; v_gene: TRBV27; CDR3aa: CASRKVGLALSSTDTQYF
j_gene: TRBJ1-3; v_gene: TRBV2; CDR3aa: CASSDISGNTIYF
j_gene: TRBJ2-7; v_gene: TRBV19; CDR3aa: CASSDRVGWEQYF
j_gene: TRBJ2-2; v_gene: TRBV5-1; CDR3aa: CASSSGQGGTGELFF
j_gene: TRBJ2-2; v_gene: TRBV28; CDR3aa: CASSFTTPGELFF
j_gene: TRBJ2-7; v_gene: TRBV21-1; CDR3aa: CASSPGQSGSYEQYF
j_gene: TRBJ1-2; v_gene: TRBV7-9; CDR3aa: CASTQNQVYGYTF
j_gene: TRBJ1-2; v_gene: TRBV7-9; CDR3aa: CASSYAPGGAESGYTF
j_gene: TRBJ1-6; v_gene: TRBV27; CDR3aa: CASSPGSDNSPLHF
j_gene: TRBJ1-1; v_gene: TRBV7-2; CDR3aa: CASSLVPAGVMNTEAFF
j_gene: TRBJ1-4; v_gene: TRBV30; CDR3aa: CAWRTAGAGEKLFF
j_gene: TRBJ2-7; v_gene: TRBV7-9; CDR3aa: CASSLEADKQYF
j_gene: TRBJ2-2; v_gene: TRBV11-3; CDR3aa: CASSSLAGGTGELFF
j_gene: TRBJ2-7; v_gene: TRBV28; CDR3aa: CASRRLADTYEQYF
j_gene: TRBJ1-5; v_gene: TRBV24-1; CDR3aa: CATSEGTGGNQPQHF
j_gene: TRBJ1-5; v_gene: TRBV28; CDR3aa: CASSFDRGPSNQPQHF
j_gene: TRBJ2-7; v_gene: TRBV28; CDR3aa: CASSLGGVGLEQYF
j_gene: TRBJ2-7; v_gene: TRBV27; CDR3aa: CASSRTGAYEQYF
j_gene: TRBJ2-4; v_gene: TRBV6-1; CDR3aa: CASSEQGMGDPVSKNIQYF
j_gene: TRBJ2-5; v_gene: TRBV4-1; CDR3aa: CASSQGGEQTQYF
j_gene: TRBJ2-1; v_gene: TRBV4-3; CDR3aa: CASSQRGGTGVNEQFF
j_gene: TRBJ1-2; v_gene: TRBV28; CDR3aa: CASSPRLHYGYTF
j_gene: TRBJ2-1; v_gene: TRBV11-2; CDR3aa: CASSLDRTGPYNEQFF
j_gene: TRBJ1-5; v_gene: TRBV7-2; CDR3aa: CASSLYGTDPNQPQHF
j_gene: TRBJ1-1; v_gene: TRBV29-1; CDR3aa: CSVESPSTVMNTEAFF
j_gene: TRBJ2-3; v_gene: TRBV7-9; CDR3aa: CASSSELAATQYF
j_gene: TRBJ2-7; v_gene: TRBV4-3; CDR3aa: CASSLGQGSYEQYF